This T cell receptor (beta chain) was captured by sequencing in a study of T cell responses to AZD1222 COVID-19 vaccine. General observations from the study: Donors were largely white British and mainly female; clonal diversity was possibly underestimated.

Measured with immunoSEQ multiplex PCR; TCRdb has only the in-frame clones, and not every one. This table has about 180,000 clones, approximately 90% appearing once. V was pared by 2 bases and J by 1 base, with 7 bases of the junction left unmatched. The CDR3 is made up of 17 amino acids. Germline lookup yields CDR1 MNHEY and CDR2 SVGEGT. As for this clone: Its target is unknown.

Second doses that came at about 4 or about 12 weeks were put together. The J gene is TRBJ2-3, the V gene TRBV6-2 or TRBV6-3; 9 bases are shared with TRBD2. This sample comprised peripheral blood, obtained 28 days after the second AZD1222 dose. The source is an adult who received the AZD1222 COVID-19 vaccine. As DNA, the CDR3 is TGTGCCAGCAGTTACCTCTTAGCGGGAGACGGCACAGATACGCAGTATTTT. Protein sequence: CASSYLLAGDGTDTQYF.